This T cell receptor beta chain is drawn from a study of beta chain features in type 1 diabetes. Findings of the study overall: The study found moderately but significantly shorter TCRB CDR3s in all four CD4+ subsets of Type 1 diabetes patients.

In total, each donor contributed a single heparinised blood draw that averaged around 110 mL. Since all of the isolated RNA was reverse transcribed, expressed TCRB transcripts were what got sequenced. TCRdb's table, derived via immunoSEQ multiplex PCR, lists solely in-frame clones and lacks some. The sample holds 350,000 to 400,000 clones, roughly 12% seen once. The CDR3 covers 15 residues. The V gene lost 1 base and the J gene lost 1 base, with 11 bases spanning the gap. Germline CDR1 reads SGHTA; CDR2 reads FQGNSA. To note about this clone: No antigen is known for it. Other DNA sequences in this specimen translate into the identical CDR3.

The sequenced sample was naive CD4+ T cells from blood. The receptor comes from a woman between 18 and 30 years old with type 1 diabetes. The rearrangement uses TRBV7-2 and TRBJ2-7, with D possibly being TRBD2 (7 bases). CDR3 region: CASSLGGGLSYEQYF. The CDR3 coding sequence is TGTGCCAGCAGCTTAGGCGGGGGCCTATCCTACGAGCAGTACTTC.